What follows are 12 T cell receptor beta chains derived from one specimen sequenced in a study of blood T cell repertoires in COVID-19. Assay used: immunoSEQ multiplex PCR; TCRdb lists only in-frame clones, some missing. Here the sample spans about 160,000 clones, roughly nine tenths being singletons. The sequenced sample was peripheral blood. All receptors derive from a man younger than 35 with COVID-19, enrolled during active disease.

In nucleotides, the CDR3 is TGTGCCAGCAGCCTACCGGGGGTGGGGGAGCAGTACTTC. It specifies CASSLPGVGEQYF. V and J are TRBV3-1 (or the pseudogene TRBV3-2) and TRBJ2-7, with a tentative D call TRBD2 (6 bases). The CDR3 is 13 amino acids. Germline assignment: CDR1 LGHDT and CDR2 YNNKEL (reference sequence). Trimming removed 4 bases from V and 7 bases from J, with 14 bases in between.

This chain connects TRBV4-3 to TRBJ1-5; TRBD1 might be the D (6 bases). Germline V CDR1 and CDR2: LGHNA, YSLEER. The CDR3 loop spans 21 amino acids. Trimming took off 1 base at V and 0 bases at J, with 25 bases between the two ends. The CDR3: CASSQGGSRAGVNHSNQPQHF. The DNA for the CDR3 is TGCGCCAGCAGCCAAGGAGGCAGTCGGGCAGGGGTCAACCATAGCAATCAGCCCCAGCATTTT.

The chain recombines TRBV28 with TRBJ2-5, with TRBD1 matching over 8 bases. V dropped 3 bases and J dropped 2; count of bases not matched to a gene: 5. The CDR3 is 15 residues long. The germline CDR1 and CDR2 sequences are MDHEN and SYDVKM. DNA for the CDR3: TGTGCCAGCAGTTTTGCCAGGGGGCAACAAGAGACCCAGTACTTC. Translating gives CASSFARGQQETQYF.

This clone was detected a few times. The chain links TRBV5-1 to TRBJ2-1; TRBD2 aligns across 10 bases. CDR3 length equals 15 residues. V shed 4 bases and J 10 bases; nucleotides not matched to a gene: 11. Germline assignment: CDR1 SGHRS and CDR2 YFSETQ. CDR3 nucleotide sequence: TGCGCCAGCAGCCAGGCTAGCGGGAGTACCGGCGAGCAGTTCTTC. Protein sequence: CASSQASGSTGEQFF.

J is TRBJ2-7 and V is TRBV27; 10 bases agree with TRBD2. Per germline, CDR1 MNHEY and CDR2 SMNVEV (reference sequence). The CDR3 totals 18 residues. The V gene end was trimmed by 4 bases and the J gene end by 3 bases; junction bases not matched to a gene: 15. CDR3 amino acids: CASSSQREGPAHLYEQYF. The CDR3 DNA follows: TGTGCCAGCAGTTCCCAGCGGGAGGGACCTGCGCACCTCTACGAGCAGTACTTC.

This chain links TRBV6-5 with TRBJ1-5; D is unclear. This CDR3 region has 13 residues. CDR1 and CDR2 from the germline V gene are MNHEY and SVGAGI. V was trimmed by 7 bases and J by 0 bases, leaving 7 bases between them. The CDR3 region has the DNA TGTGCCAGCAATACATTTAGCAATCAGCCCCAGCATTTT. It yields the protein CASNTFSNQPQHF.

The chain joins TRBV2 to TRBJ2-7, with D possibly matching TRBD2 (6 bases). V was cut by 7 bases and J by 7 bases, with 8 bases left in between. Germline lookup yields CDR1 SNHLY and CDR2 FYNNEI. The CDR3 has 10 residues. The CDR3 nucleotides read TGTGCCAGCACGGGGAGGGAGCAGTACTTC. Protein product: CASTGREQYF.

This chain joins TRBV7-3 and TRBJ2-2, with D uncertain. CDR3 size: 13 residues. Germline V gene lookup returns CDR1 SGHTA and CDR2 FQGTGA. Trimming stripped 2 bases from V and 5 bases from J, with 6 bases between. CDR3 nucleotides: TGTGCCAGCAGCTTACTGCGGACCGGGGAGCTGTTTTTT. Protein: CASSLLRTGELFF.

CDR3 region: CASSIRAGNYEQYF. The CDR3 DNA reads as TGCGCCAGCAGTATACGGGCGGGTAACTACGAGCAGTACTTC. This chain connects TRBV4-3 to TRBJ2-7, with a possible D match to TRBD2 (5 bases). V shed 6 bases and J shed 3 bases, with 15 bases lying between them. This CDR3 has 14 residues. Germline values: CDR1 LGHNA, CDR2 YSLEER.

The chain couples TRBV5-1 to TRBJ2-3; 12 bases fit TRBD2. The CDR3 is 20 residues long. The J segment lost 4 bases and the V segment lost 3 bases, leaving 18 bases of the junction unmatched. Per the germline V gene, CDR1 is SGHRS and CDR2 is YFSETQ. Written as DNA, the CDR3 is TGCGCCAGCAGCTGGATCAATAACCCTCTGACTAGCGGGAGCGCAGATACGCAGTATTTT. As protein: CASSWINNPLTSGSADTQYF.

J is TRBJ1-2 and V is TRBV18; D may be TRBD1 (6 bases). The germline V gene encodes CDR1 KGHSH and CDR2 LQKENI. The CDR3 has 16 residues. Trimming cost V 6 bases and J 4 bases, with 21 bases left between them. CDR3 nucleotide sequence: TGTGCCAGCTCCCCCGCTGGGGGCGCATTGGTCTATGGCTACACCTTC. This encodes CASSPAGGALVYGYTF.

The V and J genes are TRBV12-3 or TRBV12-4 and TRBJ1-1; possibly TRBD1 for D (6 bases). The CDR3 is made up of 13 amino acids. Trimming shortened V by 4 bases and J by 7 bases, and 13 bases separated the two germline ends. In DNA, the CDR3 is TGTGCCAGCAGTTCAGCCAAACAGGGTGAAGCTTTCTTT. Translation: CASSSAKQGEAFF.